Sequencing of this TCR beta chain was carried out in a study of metastatic and nonmetastatic thyroid tumors. Study overall: Repertoire comparison spanned blood and tumor or nodule tissue of malignant and benign thyroid patients.

Thyroid surgery had not been preceded by any treatment in any patient. This clone was seen ten or more times. Its antigen is still unknown. Authors' analysis steps: Across clinicopathological groups, CDR3 differences served as the basis for building a distant-metastasis classifier for papillary thyroid cancer. Via MiXCR, TCRdb re-called the PCR reads. The authors' filters were not applied to this entry. The sample lists 80,000 to 85,000 clones, about an eighth occurring once. General observations from the study: Relative to benign nodules, malignant thyroid tumors were reportedly characterized by significantly elevated TCR beta diversity in blood and tumor.

From germline, CDR1 is SGHRS and CDR2 YFSETQ. Deletions cut 4 bases from V and 2 bases from J, with 18 bases between. This CDR3 region has 16 residues. The sample consisted of tumor tissue. The chain employs TRBV5-1 and TRBJ1-1; D not certain. This TCR derives from a female donor with papillary thyroid cancer or a benign thyroid nodule (not recorded which). Some clones in this sample may be carry-over from other donors' samples. Here the CDR3 DNA reads TGCGCCAGCAGCCCGCTAGGTGTAGACCAAAACACTGAAGCTTTCTTT. This translates into CASSPLGVDQNTEAFF.